The next 11 T cell receptor beta chains were all read from a single sample in a study of human T cells and chemical hapten exposure. Treatment of the sample: therapeutic diphenylcyclopropenone sensitization with weekly scalp DPC. Separate cDNA molecules received unique molecular identifiers, which the library attached to them. From the reads, TCRdb called clonotypes with MiXCR, one entry per CDR3 protein. The table has 3,500 to 4,500 distinct CDR3 sequences, 49% seen once; the top ten hold 3.5%. The material sequenced was whole blood, taken before DPC sensitization or 2, 6, or about 24 weeks after (not recorded which). The receptors were gathered from an adult with alopecia areata. Some clones in this sample may be carry-over from other donors' samples. This table probably holds off-target reads from a library built for another chain.

The DNA for the CDR3 is TGCAGCGTTGTCGGGGCCGATGAGCAGTTCTTC. Its translation: CSVVGADEQFF. The chain recombines TRBV29-1 with TRBJ2-1, with D tentatively TRBD1 or TRBD2 (5 bases each). The V and J ends lost 4 bases and 8 bases respectively, with 9 bases between them. The CDR3 extends over 11 amino acids. From germline, CDR1 is SQVTM and CDR2 ANQGSEA.

J is TRBJ2-5 and V is TRBV5-4; D possibly corresponds to TRBD1 (6 bases). CDR3 size: 12 residues. Trimming pared 3 bases from V and 5 bases from J, leaving 8 bases between. The germline gives CDR1 SGHNT, CDR2 YYREEE (reference sequence). The CDR3 sequence: CASSYDRETQYF. The CDR3 bases are TGTGCCAGCAGCTACGACAGGGAGACCCAGTACTTC. The entire variable domain, with the rest obtained from reference TRBV5-4 and TRBJ2-5, is as follows: ETGVTQSPTHLIKTRGQQVTLRCSSQSGHNTVSWYQQALGQGPQFIFQYYREEENGRGNFPPRFSGLQFPNYSSELNVNALELDDSALYLCASSYDRETQYFGPGTRLLVL.

The CDR3 reads CASSYAAGAYGANVLTF. DNA of the CDR3: TGTGCCAGCAGTTACGCGGCAGGGGCTTATGGGGCCAACGTCCTGACTTTC. V is TRBV6-2 or TRBV6-3 and J is TRBJ2-6; tentative D call: TRBD1 (6 bases). Per germline, CDR1 MNHEY and CDR2 SVGEGT. Trimming removed 2 bases at V and 3 bases at J, with 14 bases between. The CDR3 sequence is 17 residues long.

This clonotype was seen only once. This rearrangement joins TRBV21-1 to TRBJ2-5. TRBV21-1 is deemed a pseudogene. The length of the CDR3 is 11 residues. CDR3 protein: CASNIQETQYF. CDR3 nucleotide sequence: TGTGCCAGCAACATCCAAGAGACCCAGTACTTC.

This clonotype has only a few counts. The chain employs TRBV6-5 and TRBJ2-7; 9 bases agree with TRBD1. The length of the CDR3 is 15 residues. V lost 2 bases, J lost 3 bases, and 5 bases stayed unmatched. The germline CDR1 and CDR2 sequences are MNHEY and SVGAGI. CDR3: CASSYTPGQGYEQYF. The CDR3 bases are TGTGCCAGCAGTTACACCCCGGGACAGGGCTACGAGCAGTACTTC.

This clonotype was found a few times. CDR3 bases: TGTGCCAGCATCACTAGCGGGGGGAGCTCCTACGAGCAGTACTTC. Translating it yields CASITSGGSSYEQYF. This chain links TRBV28 with TRBJ2-7; 12 bases agree with TRBD2. V lost 7 bases and J lost 0; bases outside the gene matches: 4. The CDR3 has 15 residues. Germline CDR1 reads MDHEN; CDR2 reads SYDVKM.

The chain uses TRBV3-1 and TRBJ2-7, with TRBD1 as a possible D gene (5 bases). The CDR3 length is 17 residues. Germline loops: CDR1 LGHDT, CDR2 YNNKEL (reference sequence). With 4 bases removed from V and 0 bases from J, the gap between germline ends came to 19 bases. CDR3: CASSPTRQGRGSYEQYF. Written as DNA, the CDR3 is TGTGCCAGCAGCCCGACCCGCCAGGGCAGAGGCTCCTACGAGCAGTACTTC.

The chain's CDR3 is CSASGLAGGFYNEQFF. CDR3 sequence (DNA): TGCAGTGCTAGTGGACTAGCGGGAGGGTTCTACAATGAGCAGTTCTTC. The chain uses TRBV20-1 and TRBJ2-1; 15 bases align to TRBD2. Germline loops: CDR1 DFQATT, CDR2 SNEGSKA (reference sequence). With 3 bases clipped from V and 3 bases from J, the junction kept 3 bases outside the gene matches. This CDR3 region has 16 residues.

This clonotype was observed a few times. The chain combines TRBV6-2 or TRBV6-3 with TRBJ2-7, with TRBD1 matching 7 bases. The CDR3 totals 17 residues. In germline, CDR1 is MNHEY, CDR2 SVGEGT. V shed 1 base and J 0 bases; nucleotides not matched to a gene: 9. Here the CDR3 reads CASSYWGTGAFSYEQYF. In nucleotides, the CDR3 is TGTGCCAGCAGTTACTGGGGAACAGGGGCGTTCTCCTACGAGCAGTACTTC.

The CDR3 loop is CASSPIGNEQFF. Written as DNA, the CDR3 is TGTGCCAGCTCCCCAATCGGAAATGAGCAGTTCTTC. The J gene is TRBJ2-1, the V gene TRBV18, with D uncertain. Trimming removed 6 bases from V and 7 bases from J, with 10 bases in between. The germline V gene encodes CDR1 KGHSH and CDR2 LQKENI. This CDR3 comprises 12 residues.

V is TRBV25-1 and J is TRBJ2-7; D gene ambiguous. The germline V gene has CDR1 MGHDK and CDR2 SYGVNS. This CDR3 spans 13 amino acids. Trimming left V 2 bases short and J 6 bases short, with 11 bases between. The chain's CDR3 is CASSEGGISEQYF. Written as DNA, the CDR3 is TGTGCCAGCAGTGAAGGCGGCATCAGCGAGCAGTACTTC.